These T cell receptor beta chains were read from a single sample in a study of T cells expressing NK-cell markers. Using the 5' RACE reads, TCRdb records one entry per CDR3 protein without DNA. Listed are 200,000 to 300,000 distinct CDR3 sequences; around 0.4% falls within the top ten. Sequencing was performed on blood T cells: a sorted CD56 or NKG2C T cell subset, CD4+ or CD8+ T cells, or bulk PBMC T cells (not recorded which). These receptors were obtained from a man aged 18 to 30 in good health. Each CDR3 is given with its conserved first and last residue.

v_gene: TRBV7-8
j_gene: TRBJ2-1
CDR3aa: CASSLALDNEQFF

v_gene: TRBV18
j_gene: TRBJ2-3
CDR3aa: CASLMTDTQYF

v_gene: TRBV6-5
j_gene: TRBJ2-3
CDR3aa: CASSYSRTSTDTQYF

v_gene: TRBV20-1
j_gene: TRBJ2-4
CDR3aa: CSARTAGGQNQNIQYF

v_gene: TRBV5-1
j_gene: TRBJ2-3
CDR3aa: CASSVGLAGGLKSTDTQYF

v_gene: TRBV3-1
j_gene: TRBJ2-4
CDR3aa: CASSPTTSGTTKNIQYF

v_gene: TRBV20-1
j_gene: TRBJ2-2
CDR3aa: CSAREPTGLTGELFF

v_gene: TRBV12-3/TRBV12-4
j_gene: TRBJ1-4
CDR3aa: CASSLTRDRVGGTNEKLFF

v_gene: TRBV20-1
j_gene: TRBJ2-2
CDR3aa: CSAYLTSGRSGTGELFF

v_gene: TRBV12-3/TRBV12-4
j_gene: TRBJ2-3
CDR3aa: CASSSGQPQLSADTQYF

v_gene: TRBV4-3
j_gene: TRBJ2-3
CDR3aa: CASSRLTGSLTHNTDTQYF

v_gene: TRBV20-1
j_gene: TRBJ1-3
CDR3aa: CSARDPKSGNTIYF

v_gene: TRBV12-3/TRBV12-4
j_gene: TRBJ1-3
CDR3aa: CASSRGSFSGNTIYF

v_gene: TRBV20-1
j_gene: TRBJ2-1
CDR3aa: CSARSQVSYNEQFF

v_gene: TRBV20-1
j_gene: TRBJ2-3
CDR3aa: CSAILGQGSVGTDTQYF

v_gene: TRBV5-1
j_gene: TRBJ1-1
CDR3aa: CASSPGLGGDRRNTEAFF

v_gene: TRBV11-2
j_gene: TRBJ2-3
CDR3aa: CASSLRVSVGQNTDTQYF

v_gene: TRBV19
j_gene: TRBJ2-2
CDR3aa: CATKDRSKPTNTGELFF

v_gene: TRBV7-2
j_gene: TRBJ2-2
CDR3aa: CASSLSRAGAGELFF

v_gene: TRBV18
j_gene: TRBJ2-5
CDR3aa: CASSLLAGEGWQETQYF

v_gene: TRBV11-2
j_gene: TRBJ2-5
CDR3aa: CASSVRRETQYF

v_gene: TRBV24-1
j_gene: TRBJ2-2
CDR3aa: CATSDSDRITGELFF

v_gene: TRBV12-3/TRBV12-4
j_gene: TRBJ1-3
CDR3aa: CASRMTGVDGNTIYF

v_gene: TRBV20-1
j_gene: TRBJ2-7
CDR3aa: CSASDRVEEQYF

v_gene: TRBV30
j_gene: TRBJ2-3
CDR3aa: CAWSVGGVRAGADTQYF

v_gene: TRBV30
j_gene: TRBJ2-1
CDR3aa: CAWSPIGTSGSNEQFF

v_gene: TRBV7-7
j_gene: TRBJ2-2
CDR3aa: CASSLQGQGDTGELFF

v_gene: TRBV5-1
j_gene: TRBJ2-3
CDR3aa: CASSIHQQGALTDTQYF

v_gene: TRBV7-2
j_gene: TRBJ2-7
CDR3aa: CASSLALQGIYEQYF

v_gene: TRBV5-5
j_gene: TRBJ2-3
CDR3aa: CASSPTGVHTDTQYF

v_gene: TRBV10-3
j_gene: TRBJ2-6
CDR3aa: CAIRSATGTSSGANVLTF

v_gene: TRBV4-3
j_gene: TRBJ2-3
CDR3aa: CASSPRQTDTQYF

v_gene: TRBV5-5
j_gene: TRBJ2-2
CDR3aa: CASSLLAGDNTGELFF

v_gene: TRBV12-3/TRBV12-4
j_gene: TRBJ2-5
CDR3aa: CASSSPSGRAHETQYF

v_gene: TRBV5-5
j_gene: TRBJ2-5
CDR3aa: CASSLGDIQETQYF

v_gene: TRBV4-3
j_gene: TRBJ1-5
CDR3aa: CASSPRGGQPQHF

v_gene: TRBV11-2
j_gene: TRBJ2-3
CDR3aa: CASSPELVIRLQYF

v_gene: TRBV24-1
j_gene: TRBJ2-1
CDR3aa: CATSDAARSSYNEQFF

v_gene: TRBV6-5
j_gene: TRBJ1-1
CDR3aa: CASSFSGTNTEAFF

v_gene: TRBV20-1
j_gene: TRBJ1-5
CDR3aa: CSASWQVNQPQHF

v_gene: TRBV19
j_gene: TRBJ1-5
CDR3aa: CASSAGGVITTQHF

v_gene: TRBV6-2/TRBV6-3
j_gene: TRBJ2-7
CDR3aa: CASRIRDSHSYEQYF

v_gene: TRBV5-6
j_gene: TRBJ2-5
CDR3aa: CASSFIGGETQYF

v_gene: TRBV28
j_gene: TRBJ2-2
CDR3aa: CASRYPEGTGPNTGELFF

v_gene: TRBV5-6
j_gene: TRBJ1-6
CDR3aa: CASSFRPGGGSPLHF

v_gene: TRBV11-2
j_gene: TRBJ1-6
CDR3aa: CASSLSSGVPLHF

v_gene: TRBV15
j_gene: TRBJ1-1
CDR3aa: CATSTTGTPEAFF

v_gene: TRBV10-3
j_gene: TRBJ2-2
CDR3aa: CAISEGQPGELFF

v_gene: TRBV7-9
j_gene: TRBJ2-1
CDR3aa: CASNRAVMGEPDNEQFF

v_gene: TRBV30
j_gene: TRBJ2-1
CDR3aa: CAWTRRRAQNEQFF

v_gene: TRBV5-1
j_gene: TRBJ1-3
CDR3aa: CASSYPGAGTGDHSGNTIYF

v_gene: TRBV5-1
j_gene: TRBJ2-2
CDR3aa: CASSLERVTGELFF

v_gene: TRBV12-3/TRBV12-4
j_gene: TRBJ2-5
CDR3aa: CASSLGTLNQETQYF

v_gene: TRBV4-1
j_gene: TRBJ2-5
CDR3aa: CASSHLAGVGETQYF

v_gene: TRBV29-1
j_gene: TRBJ2-3
CDR3aa: CSVQKGVSTDTQYF

v_gene: TRBV20-1
j_gene: TRBJ2-7
CDR3aa: CSARLAVGAYEQYF